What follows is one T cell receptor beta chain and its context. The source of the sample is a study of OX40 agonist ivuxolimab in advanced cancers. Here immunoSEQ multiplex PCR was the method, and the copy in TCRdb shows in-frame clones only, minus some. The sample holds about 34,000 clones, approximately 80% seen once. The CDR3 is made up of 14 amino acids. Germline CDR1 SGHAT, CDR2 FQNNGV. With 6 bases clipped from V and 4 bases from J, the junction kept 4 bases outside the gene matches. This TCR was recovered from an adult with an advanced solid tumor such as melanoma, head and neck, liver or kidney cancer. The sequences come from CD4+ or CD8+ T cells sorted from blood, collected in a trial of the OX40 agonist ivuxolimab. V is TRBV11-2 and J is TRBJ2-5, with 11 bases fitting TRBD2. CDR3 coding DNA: TGTGCCAGCAGAATAGCGGGAGGGGTAGAGACCCAGTACTTC. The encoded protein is CASRIAGGVETQYF.